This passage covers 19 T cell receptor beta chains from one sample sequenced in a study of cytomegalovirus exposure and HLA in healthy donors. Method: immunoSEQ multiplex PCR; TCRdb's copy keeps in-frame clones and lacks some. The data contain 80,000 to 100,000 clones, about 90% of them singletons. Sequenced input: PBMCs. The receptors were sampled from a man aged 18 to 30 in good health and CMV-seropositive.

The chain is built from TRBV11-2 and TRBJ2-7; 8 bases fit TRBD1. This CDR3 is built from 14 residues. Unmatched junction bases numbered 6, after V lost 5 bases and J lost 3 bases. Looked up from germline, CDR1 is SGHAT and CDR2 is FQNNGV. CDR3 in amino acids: CASSTPGQVYEQYF. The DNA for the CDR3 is TGTGCCAGCAGCACCCCGGGACAGGTCTACGAGCAGTACTTC.

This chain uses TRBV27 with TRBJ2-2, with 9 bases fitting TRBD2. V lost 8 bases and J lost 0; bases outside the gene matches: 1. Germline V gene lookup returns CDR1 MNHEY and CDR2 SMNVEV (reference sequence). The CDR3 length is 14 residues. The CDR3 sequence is CASAGGPNTGELFF. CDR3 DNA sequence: TGTGCCAGCGCGGGGGGGCCGAACACCGGGGAGCTGTTTTTT.

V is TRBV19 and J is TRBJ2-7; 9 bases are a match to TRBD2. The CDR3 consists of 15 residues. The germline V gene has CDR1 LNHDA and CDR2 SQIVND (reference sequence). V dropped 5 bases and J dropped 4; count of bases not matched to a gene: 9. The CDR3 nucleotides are TGTGCCAGTAGTCCCCATAGCGGGAGTCGTTACGAGCAGTACTTC. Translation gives CASSPHSGSRYEQYF.

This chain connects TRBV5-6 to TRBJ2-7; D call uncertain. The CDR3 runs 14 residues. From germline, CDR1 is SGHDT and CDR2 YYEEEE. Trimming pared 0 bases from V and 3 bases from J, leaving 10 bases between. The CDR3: CASSLGPYYYEQYF. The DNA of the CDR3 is TGTGCCAGCAGCTTGGGACCGTACTACTACGAGCAGTACTTC.

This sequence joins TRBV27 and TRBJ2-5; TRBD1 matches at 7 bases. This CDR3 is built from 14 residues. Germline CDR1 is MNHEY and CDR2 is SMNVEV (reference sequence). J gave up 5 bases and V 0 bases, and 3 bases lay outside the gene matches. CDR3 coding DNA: TGTGCCAGCAGTTTATCTGACAGGGCCGAGACCCAGTACTTC. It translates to CASSLSDRAETQYF.

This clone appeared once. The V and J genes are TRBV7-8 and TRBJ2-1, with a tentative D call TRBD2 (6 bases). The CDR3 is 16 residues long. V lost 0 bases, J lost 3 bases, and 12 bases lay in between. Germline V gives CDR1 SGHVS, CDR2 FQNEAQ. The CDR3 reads CASSLARVGGYNEQFF. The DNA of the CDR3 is TGTGCCAGCAGCTTAGCGCGAGTGGGAGGCTACAATGAGCAGTTCTTC.

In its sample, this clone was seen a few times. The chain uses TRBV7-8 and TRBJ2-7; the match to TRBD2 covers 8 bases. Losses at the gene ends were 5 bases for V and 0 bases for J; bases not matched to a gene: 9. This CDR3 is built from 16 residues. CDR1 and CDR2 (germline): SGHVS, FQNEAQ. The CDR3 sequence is CASSQFERGSSYEQYF. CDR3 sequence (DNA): TGTGCCAGCAGCCAGTTTGAGCGGGGGTCCTCCTACGAGCAGTACTTC.

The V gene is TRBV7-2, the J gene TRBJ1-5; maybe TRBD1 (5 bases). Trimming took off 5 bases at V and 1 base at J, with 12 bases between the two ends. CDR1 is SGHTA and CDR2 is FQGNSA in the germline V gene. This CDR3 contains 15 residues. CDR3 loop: CASSHSSGSNQPQHF. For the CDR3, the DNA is TGTGCCAGCAGCCATTCTTCAGGGAGCAATCAGCCCCAGCATTTT.

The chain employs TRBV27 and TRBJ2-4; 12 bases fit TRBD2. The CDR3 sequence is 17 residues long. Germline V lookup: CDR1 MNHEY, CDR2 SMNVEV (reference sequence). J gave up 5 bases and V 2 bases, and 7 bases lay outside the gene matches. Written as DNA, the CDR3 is TGTGCCAGCAGTTTAGGGGGACTAGCGGGCTACGAAAACATTCAGTACTTC. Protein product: CASSLGGLAGYENIQYF.

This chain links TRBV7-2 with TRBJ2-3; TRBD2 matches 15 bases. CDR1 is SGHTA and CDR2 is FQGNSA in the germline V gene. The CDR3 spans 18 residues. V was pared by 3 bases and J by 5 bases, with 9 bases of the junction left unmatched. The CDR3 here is CASSFFWAGLAGGDTQYF. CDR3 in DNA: TGTGCCAGCAGCTTTTTCTGGGCGGGACTAGCGGGAGGAGATACGCAGTATTTT.

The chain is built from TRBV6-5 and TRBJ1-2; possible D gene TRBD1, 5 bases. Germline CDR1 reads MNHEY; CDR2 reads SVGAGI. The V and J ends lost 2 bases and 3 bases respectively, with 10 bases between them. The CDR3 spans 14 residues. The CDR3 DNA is TGTGCCAGCAGTTACCAACAGGCCTACTATGGCTACACCTTC. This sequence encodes CASSYQQAYYGYTF.

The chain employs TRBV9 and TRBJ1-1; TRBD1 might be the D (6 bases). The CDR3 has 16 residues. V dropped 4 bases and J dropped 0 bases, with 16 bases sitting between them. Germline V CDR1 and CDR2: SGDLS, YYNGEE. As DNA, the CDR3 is TGTGCCAGCAGCCCCCGCGGGAGGGGGTTGAACACTGAAGCTTTCTTT. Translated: CASSPRGRGLNTEAFF.

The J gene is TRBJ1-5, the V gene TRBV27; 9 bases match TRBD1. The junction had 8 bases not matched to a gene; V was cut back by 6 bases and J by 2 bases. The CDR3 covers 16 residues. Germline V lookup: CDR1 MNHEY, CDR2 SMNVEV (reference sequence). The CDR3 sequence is CASRVGTGWGNQPQHF. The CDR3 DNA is TGTGCCAGCAGAGTAGGGACAGGGTGGGGCAATCAGCCCCAGCATTTT.

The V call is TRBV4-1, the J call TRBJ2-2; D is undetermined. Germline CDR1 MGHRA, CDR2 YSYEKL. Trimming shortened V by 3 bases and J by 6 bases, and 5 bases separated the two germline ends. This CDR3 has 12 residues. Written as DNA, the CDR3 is TGCGCCAGCAGCCACCCGGCCGGGGAGCTGTTTTTT. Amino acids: CASSHPAGELFF.

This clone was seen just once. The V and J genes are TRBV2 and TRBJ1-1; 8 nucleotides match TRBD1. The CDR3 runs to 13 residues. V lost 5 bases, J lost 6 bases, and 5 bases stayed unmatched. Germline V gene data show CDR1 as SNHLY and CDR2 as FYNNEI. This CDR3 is CASSRQGFAEAFF. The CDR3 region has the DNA TGTGCCAGCAGTCGACAGGGGTTCGCTGAAGCTTTCTTT.

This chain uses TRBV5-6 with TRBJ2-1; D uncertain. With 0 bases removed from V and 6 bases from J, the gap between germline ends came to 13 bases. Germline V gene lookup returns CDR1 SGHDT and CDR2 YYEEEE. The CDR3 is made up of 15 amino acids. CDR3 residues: CASSLEAFRSNEQFF. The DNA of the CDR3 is TGTGCCAGCAGCTTGGAAGCGTTTCGTTCCAATGAGCAGTTCTTC.

CDR3 loop: CASSQDADRGQVNEKLFF. The CDR3 DNA reads TGCGCCAGCAGCCAAGATGCCGACAGGGGGCAGGTTAATGAAAAACTGTTTTTT. The chain links TRBV4-3 to TRBJ1-4; 10 bases agree with TRBD1. Germline V lookup: CDR1 LGHNA, CDR2 YSLEER. Trimming removed 0 bases from V and 4 bases from J; junction bases left unmatched: 8. This CDR3 is built from 18 residues.

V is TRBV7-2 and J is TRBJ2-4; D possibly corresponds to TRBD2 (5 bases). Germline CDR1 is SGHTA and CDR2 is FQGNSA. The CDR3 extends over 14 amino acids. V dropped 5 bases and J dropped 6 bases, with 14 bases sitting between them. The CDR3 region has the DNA TGTGCCAGCAGCATGGCAGGAGCGGCAAACATTCAGTACTTC. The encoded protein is CASSMAGAANIQYF.

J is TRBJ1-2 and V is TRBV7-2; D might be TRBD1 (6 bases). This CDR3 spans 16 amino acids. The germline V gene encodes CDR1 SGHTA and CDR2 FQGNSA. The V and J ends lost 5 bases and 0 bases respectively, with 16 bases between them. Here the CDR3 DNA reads TGTGCCAGCAGCCCGACCGGACAGACCTCTAACTATGGCTACACCTTC. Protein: CASSPTGQTSNYGYTF.